The source of this TCR beta chain is a study of blood T cell repertoires in COVID-19. Turning to the study itself: COVID-19 samples collected from the United States, Italy and Spain covered acute and convalescent phases. Sources were T cells, B-cell-depleted T cells, or PBMCs; the material itself was cDNA or gDNA.

Enrolled through a virtual design, the participants were between roughly 18 and 90 years of age and came from 24 US areas. The recovered donors of Cohort 3 showed two negative PCRs, clearance, or symptom resolution. Profiled with immunoSEQ multiplex PCR; TCRdb holds only in-frame clones, not every one. The table records about 400,000 clones, approximately 89% of them present only once. V dropped 0 bases and J dropped 5 bases, with 6 bases sitting between them. This CDR3 is 13 amino acids long. Germline lookup yields CDR1 SGDLS and CDR2 YYNGEE. This receptor was identified in a woman aged 25-40 years who had recovered from COVID-19. The chain uses TRBV9 and TRBJ2-1, with no clear D. The sequencing sample was made of PBMCs or T cells enriched from blood (not recorded which). Written as DNA, the CDR3 is TGTGCCAGCAGCGTAGGGCAAGACAATGAGCAGTTCTTC. This encodes CASSVGQDNEQFF.